Below are 31 T cell receptor beta chains sequenced from a single sample in a study of blood T cell repertoires in COVID-19. Profiling relied on immunoSEQ multiplex PCR, and the TCRdb table lists in-frame clones only, not all of them. Counted here are 400,000 to 450,000 clones, 88% occurring once; the ten biggest clones make up 10% to 15%. Sequences were obtained from peripheral blood. The source is a woman in her forties or fifties with COVID-19, enrolled during active disease.

The rearrangement joins TRBV5-4 to TRBJ1-2; TRBD1 matches at 8 bases. The V and J ends lost 4 bases and 4 bases, in that order; junction bases with no gene match: 9. The CDR3 consists of 15 residues. Germline CDR1 reads SGHNT; CDR2 reads YYREEE (reference sequence). The CDR3 region is CASSPDRGRGYGYTF. The CDR3 DNA is TGTGCCAGCAGCCCCGACAGGGGCCGGGGCTATGGCTACACCTTC.

This rearrangement joins TRBV3-1 (or the pseudogene TRBV3-2) to TRBJ1-1, with unresolved D. The CDR3 sequence is 15 residues long. Trimming shortened V by 7 bases and J by 4 bases, and 19 bases separated the two germline ends. CDR1 is LGHDT and CDR2 is YNNKEL in the germline V gene (reference sequence). The CDR3 is CASTRRAASTTEAFF. The CDR3 nucleotides are TGTGCCAGCACTCGGCGGGCCGCCTCGACCACTGAAGCTTTCTTT.

Remarks on this clone: In the same sample, other DNA sequences code for this CDR3. V is TRBV30 and J is TRBJ1-5; 9 positions match TRBD1. The CDR3 is 14 amino acids. V dropped 0 bases and J dropped 7; count of bases not matched to a gene: 4. Germline V gene lookup returns CDR1 GTSNPN and CDR2 SVGIG (reference sequence). The CDR3 coding sequence is TGTGCCTGGAGTGTAGGACAGGGGAACCAGCCCCAGCATTTT. It encodes CAWSVGQGNQPQHF.

The chain joins TRBV6-5 to TRBJ1-2, with 9 bases identical to TRBD1. Germline-derived CDR1 and CDR2 are MNHEY and SVGAGI. The CDR3 runs to 13 residues. After removal of 4 bases from V and 6 bases from J, the junction contained 3 bases not matched to a gene. CDR3 residues: CASSLGQGNGYTF. CDR3 in DNA: TGTGCCAGCAGTTTGGGACAGGGAAATGGCTACACCTTC.

The gene calls are TRBV5-7 and TRBJ1-3, with 9 positions matching TRBD1. TRBV5-7 is classed as an ORF, of uncertain function. V lost 0 bases, J lost 2 bases, and 3 bases stayed unmatched. This CDR3 is built from 16 residues. The CDR3 DNA is TGTGCCAGCAGCTTGGGACAGGGGGTCACTGGAAACACCATATATTTT. Translating gives CASSLGQGVTGNTIYF.

This chain links TRBV12-3 or TRBV12-4 with TRBJ1-1; 7 bases are shared with TRBD1. After removal of 7 bases from V and 4 bases from J, the junction contained 6 bases not matched to a gene. The CDR3 covers 13 residues. The CDR3 coding sequence is TGTGCCAGCAACCCGACAGGGCGCACTGAAGCTTTCTTT. This gives the protein CASNPTGRTEAFF.

J is TRBJ1-1 and V is TRBV6-5, with a weak D call TRBD1 (6 bases). Per germline, CDR1 MNHEY and CDR2 SVGAGI. Deletions cut 6 bases from V and 10 bases from J, with 15 bases between. CDR3 size: 12 residues. The CDR3 nucleotides are TGTGCCAGCAGCGGTCAGGGGTTGGCAGCTTTCTTT. This sequence encodes CASSGQGLAAFF.

This clone was counted only a few times. CDR3: CASSLPTGNQPQHF. The CDR3 region has the DNA TGTGCCAGCAGTCTGCCTACAGGGAATCAGCCCCAGCATTTT. The V gene is TRBV28, the J gene TRBJ1-5, with a tentative D call TRBD1 (6 bases). This CDR3 is 14 amino acids long. The V gene's germline CDR1 is MDHEN and CDR2 SYDVKM. The V end was cut by 5 bases, the J end by 4 bases, with 12 bases between.

The chain links TRBV7-5 to TRBJ2-4; the table names TRBD2, a call not compared with the DNA. TRBV7-5 is a listed pseudogene. CDR3 length: 12 amino acids. CDR3 sequence: CASGGGANIQYF. For the CDR3, the DNA is TGTGCCAGTGGAGGAGGGGCCAACATTCAGTACTTC.

This clone occurred once. This chain joins TRBV11-2 and TRBJ1-2; 7 bases align to TRBD1. Unmatched junction bases numbered 10, after V lost 5 bases and J lost 4 bases. Germline values: CDR1 SGHAT, CDR2 FQNNGV. The length of the CDR3 is 15 residues. The CDR3 region has the DNA TGTGCCAGCAGCCCAGGACAGGCCCTTTTCTATGGCTACACCTTC. This encodes CASSPGQALFYGYTF.

The genes are TRBV7-9 and TRBJ2-1; tentative D call: TRBD2 (5 bases). The germline CDR1 and CDR2 sequences are SEHNR and FQNEAQ (reference sequence). The ends were cut back, 5 bases at V and 5 bases at J, with 16 bases in the middle. This CDR3 contains 15 residues. The CDR3 coding sequence is TGTGCCAGCAGCCCCCCGGGGATCAGAAACAATGAGCAGTTCTTC. It codes for CASSPPGIRNNEQFF. The full variable domain, rest sourced from reference TRBV7-9 and TRBJ2-1, is DTGVSQNPRHKITKRGQNVTFRCDPISEHNRLYWYRQTLGQGPEFLTYFQNEAQLEKSRLLSDRFSAERPKGSFSTLEIQRTEQGDSAMYLCASSPPGIRNNEQFFGPGTRLTVL.

The V gene is TRBV2, the J gene TRBJ1-1; no clear D gene. With 6 bases removed from V and 7 bases from J, the gap between germline ends came to 15 bases. This CDR3 is built from 13 residues. CDR1 SNHLY and CDR2 FYNNEI come from the germline V gene. The CDR3 region is CASSPLTQNEAFF. The CDR3 bases are TGTGCCAGCAGCCCCCTTACACAGAATGAAGCTTTCTTT.

The chain is built from TRBV2 and TRBJ2-7; 10 bases fit TRBD1. The germline V gene encodes CDR1 SNHLY and CDR2 FYNNEI. J was trimmed by 4 bases and V by 2 bases; bases with no gene match: 8. CDR3 length: 16 residues. CDR3 in amino acids: CASSEREPGQGYEQYF. CDR3 DNA: TGTGCCAGCAGTGAAAGGGAGCCGGGACAGGGGTACGAGCAGTACTTC.

Regarding this clone: Germline and junction disagree at one end, which may indicate a read error. The chain recombines TRBV6-5 with TRBJ2-7; D is undetermined. Per germline, CDR1 MNHEY and CDR2 SVGAGI. This CDR3 is built from 11 residues. CDR3 region: CSSESSDEQYF. In DNA form, the CDR3 reads TGCTCGTCCGAAAGCAGCGACGAGCAGTACTTC.

The rearrangement uses TRBV19 and TRBJ2-1; 8 bases align to TRBD2. This CDR3 comprises 15 residues. The germline V gene has CDR1 LNHDA and CDR2 SQIVND (reference sequence). Germline trimming cut 6 bases from V and 5 bases from J; bases unmatched to any gene: 9. CDR3 sequence: CASSLTGGRNNEQFF. DNA for the CDR3: TGTGCCAGTAGCCTCACGGGGGGGCGCAACAATGAGCAGTTCTTC. Full variable domain (rest looked up from reference TRBV19 and TRBJ2-1): DGGITQSPKYLFRKEGQNVTLSCEQNLNHDAMYWYRQDPGQGLRLIYYSQIVNDFQKGDIAEGYSVSREKKESFPLTVTSAQKNPTAFYLCASSLTGGRNNEQFFGPGTRLTVL.

This clone was counted between two and nine times. V and J are TRBV4-2 and TRBJ1-1; 9 bases fit TRBD1. The CDR3 consists of 15 residues. Germline CDR1 is LGHNA and CDR2 is YNFKEQ. Trimming cost V 3 bases and J 4 bases; bases outside gene matches: 6. The CDR3 sequence: CASSQVDRGTTEAFF. The DNA for the CDR3 is TGTGCCAGCAGCCAGGTTGACAGGGGGACCACTGAAGCTTTCTTT.

Remarks on this clone: Distinct nucleotide sequences in the sample also encode this CDR3. Written as DNA, the CDR3 is TGCGCCAGCAGCTTGGACGGGTCTAACTATGGCTACACCTTC. This codes for CASSLDGSNYGYTF. V gene TRBV5-1 combines with J gene TRBJ1-2, with D unclear. This CDR3 has 14 amino acids. The V end was cut by 0 bases, the J end by 0 bases, with 6 bases between. Germline values: CDR1 SGHRS, CDR2 YFSETQ.

The V and J genes are TRBV28 and TRBJ1-3; the match to TRBD1 covers 7 bases. Germline values: CDR1 MDHEN, CDR2 SYDVKM. The CDR3 is made up of 15 amino acids. After removal of 2 bases from V and 7 bases from J, the junction contained 8 bases not matched to a gene. CDR3 sequence: CASSLGQGVGNTIYF. The CDR3 DNA reads as TGTGCCAGCAGTTTAGGGCAGGGGGTAGGGAACACCATATATTTT. The variable domain in full, completed from reference TRBV28 and TRBJ1-3, reads DVKVTQSSRYLVKRTGEKVFLECVQDMDHENMFWYRQDPGLGLRLIYFSYDVKMKEKGDIPEGYSVSREKKERFSLILESASTNQTSMYLCASSLGQGVGNTIYFGEGSWLTVV.

The V gene is TRBV9, the J gene TRBJ2-3; TRBD1 matches 8 bases. V dropped 0 bases and J dropped 3; count of bases not matched to a gene: 6. CDR3 size: 16 residues. Germline V gene data show CDR1 as SGDLS and CDR2 as YYNGEE. The CDR3 DNA reads as TGTGCCAGCAGCGTAGATGACCAGGGGGCAACAGATACGCAGTATTTT. The encoded protein is CASSVDDQGATDTQYF. Together with reference TRBV9 and TRBJ2-3, the CDR3 gives the full variable domain: DSGVTQTPKHLITATGQRVTLRCSPRSGDLSVYWYQQSLDQGLQFLIQYYNGEERAKGNILERFSAQQFPDLHSELNLSSLELGDSALYFCASSVDDQGATDTQYFGPGTRLTVL.

The CDR3 region has the DNA TGTGCCAGCAGCTTTAACCGCCTCTCTACGGGCTACACCTTC. The encoded protein is CASSFNRLSTGYTF. The chain is built from TRBV7-9 and TRBJ1-2; no clear D gene. The CDR3 is made up of 14 amino acids. The V gene lost 3 bases and the J gene lost 8 bases, with 16 bases spanning the gap. Germline V gene lookup returns CDR1 SEHNR and CDR2 FQNEAQ (reference sequence).

This clone was detected only a few times. This chain links TRBV20-1 with TRBJ1-1; 10 bases are shared with TRBD1. The CDR3 consists of 11 residues. Germline V CDR1 and CDR2: DFQATT, SNEGSKA (reference sequence). The CDR3 spells CRGTGDTEAFF. The CDR3 region has the DNA TGCAGGGGGACAGGGGACACTGAAGCTTTCTTT.

The chain has TRBV6-5 and TRBJ1-2; 9 bases are shared with TRBD1. The germline gives CDR1 MNHEY, CDR2 SVGAGI. The CDR3 has 14 residues. V lost 2 bases, J lost 5 bases, and 3 bases stayed unmatched. CDR3 bases: TGTGCCAGCAGTTACGGGGGGACAGGGTATGGCTACACCTTC. It yields the protein CASSYGGTGYGYTF.

The rearrangement joins TRBV4-2 to TRBJ1-2; D possibly corresponds to TRBD1 (6 bases). The germline V and J ends were trimmed by 3 bases and 3 bases, with 20 bases remaining between them. The CDR3 extends over 17 amino acids. The germline V gene has CDR1 LGHNA and CDR2 YNFKEQ. In DNA form, the CDR3 reads TGTGCCAGCAGCCAGGCGCCCCTAGGGGACAACCACTATGGCTACACCTTC. Its translation is CASSQAPLGDNHYGYTF.

In DNA, the CDR3 is TGTGCCAGTAGTACGCTGGCCCTCTATGGCTACACCTTC. Protein product: CASSTLALYGYTF. V is TRBV19 and J is TRBJ1-2; D is ambiguous. The CDR3 has 13 residues. Deletions cut 4 bases from V and 4 bases from J, with 10 bases between. Germline CDR1 reads LNHDA; CDR2 reads SQIVND (reference sequence).

The rearrangement joins TRBV30 to TRBJ2-4; 7 bases agree with TRBD2. The junction had 6 bases not matched to a gene; V was cut back by 2 bases and J by 8 bases. The CDR3 extends over 13 amino acids. Germline assignment: CDR1 GTSNPN and CDR2 SVGIG (reference sequence). CDR3: CAWSRGLADIQYF. The CDR3 DNA reads as TGTGCCTGGAGTAGGGGCCTAGCGGACATTCAGTACTTC.

The rearrangement uses TRBV19 and TRBJ1-5; TRBD1 matches at 7 bases. Germline trimming cut 3 bases from V and 0 bases from J; bases unmatched to any gene: 5. CDR3 length: 16 residues. Germline CDR1 is LNHDA and CDR2 is SQIVND (reference sequence). CDR3 DNA: TGTGCCAGTAGTATGAGACAGGGATATAGCAATCAGCCCCAGCATTTT. Protein sequence: CASSMRQGYSNQPQHF.

V and J are TRBV29-1 and TRBJ2-1; 7 bases line up with TRBD2. V shed 1 base, J shed 0 bases, and the junction held 6 bases outside the gene matches. The length of the CDR3 is 16 residues. Germline CDR1 is SQVTM and CDR2 is ANQGSEA. DNA of the CDR3: TGCAGCGTTGAAGTGGTGGGGGGGGTCTCCTACAATGAGCAGTTCTTC. This encodes CSVEVVGGVSYNEQFF.

CDR3 DNA: TGCGCCAGCAGTGGACAGCCCTCCTACAATGAGCAGTTCTTC. This encodes CASSGQPSYNEQFF. This rearrangement joins TRBV10-2 to TRBJ2-1; tentatively, D is TRBD1 (5 bases). Trimming took off 4 bases at V and 0 bases at J, with 7 bases between the two ends. This CDR3 has 14 residues. Germline CDR1 reads WSHSY; CDR2 reads SAAADI.

The chain couples TRBV7-2 to TRBJ1-1; D not resolved. V lost 1 base to trimming and J lost 1 base, with 19 bases between them. This CDR3 has 18 residues. Germline CDR1 SGHTA, CDR2 FQGNSA. The CDR3 region has the DNA TGTGCCAGCAGCTTAGGCCATGGTTCAGGCGACCGGAACACTGAAGCTTTCTTT. This translates into CASSLGHGSGDRNTEAFF.

The V call is TRBV19, the J call TRBJ1-1; 7 bases line up with TRBD1. The CDR3 has 16 amino acids. From germline, CDR1 is LNHDA and CDR2 SQIVND (reference sequence). V shed 9 bases and J 1 base; nucleotides not matched to a gene: 14. This CDR3 reads CASTLGFDRANTEAFF. The CDR3 DNA reads as TGTGCCAGCACTTTGGGGTTTGACAGGGCGAACACTGAAGCTTTCTTT.

The rearrangement joins TRBV6-1 to TRBJ1-2, with D perhaps matching TRBD1 (6 bases). In germline, CDR1 is MNHNS, CDR2 SASEGT. The CDR3 covers 13 residues. V lost 3 bases, J lost 4 bases, and 9 bases lay in between. This CDR3 reads CASSEGAGYGYTF. The CDR3 nucleotides read TGTGCCAGCAGTGAGGGGGCGGGCTATGGCTACACCTTC.